These 4 T cell receptor beta chains were all obtained from the same sample, sequenced in a study of blood T cell repertoires in COVID-19. Profiling relied on immunoSEQ multiplex PCR, and the TCRdb table lists in-frame clones only, not all of them. The sample lists about 400,000 clones, 88% occurring once. Sample: PBMCs or T cells enriched from blood (not recorded which). The origin of the receptors is a woman aged 40 to 50 with acute COVID-19.

This rearrangement joins TRBV19 to TRBJ2-7; 9 nucleotides line up with TRBD2. The CDR3 sequence is 14 residues long. Per the germline V gene, CDR1 is LNHDA and CDR2 is SQIVND (reference sequence). V shed 7 bases, J shed 2 bases, and the junction held 6 bases outside the gene matches. The CDR3 loop is CASTTTSGAYEQYF. CDR3 nucleotide sequence: TGTGCCAGTACCACGACTAGCGGAGCCTACGAGCAGTACTTC. Together with reference TRBV19 and TRBJ2-7, the CDR3 gives the full variable domain: DGGITQSPKYLFRKEGQNVTLSCEQNLNHDAMYWYRQDPGQGLRLIYYSQIVNDFQKGDIAEGYSVSREKKESFPLTVTSAQKNPTAFYLCASTTTSGAYEQYFGPGTRLTVT.

The chain couples TRBV7-9 to TRBJ2-1; possibly TRBD2 for D (5 bases). This CDR3 comprises 17 residues. V was trimmed by 4 bases and J by 7 bases, leaving 23 bases between them. Germline V gene sequence: CDR1 SEHNR, CDR2 FQNEAQ (reference sequence). The CDR3 region has the DNA TGTGCCAGCAGCTGGGAAGAGGTTAGTAGCGTGGTAAATGAGCAGTTCTTC. It yields the protein CASSWEEVSSVVNEQFF.

The chain recombines TRBV27 with TRBJ2-2, with D perhaps matching TRBD2 (6 bases). Germline CDR1 and CDR2: MNHEY and SMNVEV (reference sequence). Trimming pared 5 bases from V and 7 bases from J, leaving 14 bases between. This CDR3 spans 14 amino acids. CDR3 sequence reads: CASSPGGQGGELFF. In DNA form, the CDR3 reads TGTGCCAGCAGTCCCGGGGGTCAGGGCGGGGAGCTGTTTTTT.

The rearrangement links TRBV7-6 to TRBJ1-1, with D hard to call. Trimming took 2 bases from V and 2 from J, leaving 12 bases between them. Germline assignment: CDR1 SGHVS and CDR2 FNYEAQ. This CDR3 is 15 amino acids long. The CDR3 DNA sequence: TGTGCCAGCAGCTTACGGCTTCAGGCTAACACTGAAGCTTTCTTT. It yields the protein CASSLRLQANTEAFF.